The 2 T cell receptor beta chains below were found in one sample sequenced in a study of T cell changes during pregnancy in multiple sclerosis. Clones were read by immunoSEQ multiplex PCR, and TCRdb kept only the in-frame ones, dropping some. Among 50,000 to 60,000 clones listed, about 90% were seen once. The source was CD4+ T cells from peripheral blood mononuclear cells, collected in the first trimester of pregnancy. These receptors were collected from a female donor with multiple sclerosis, enrolled in a pregnancy study.

The chain recombines TRBV28 with TRBJ2-5, with 9 bases fitting TRBD2. V lost 4 bases to trimming and J lost 4 bases; unmatched junction nucleotides: 13. There are 17 residues in the CDR3. Germline CDR1 and CDR2: MDHEN and SYDVKM. The CDR3 reads CASSSAAGGHGGETQYF. The CDR3 DNA follows: TGTGCCAGCAGTTCAGCCGCGGGGGGGCACGGGGGAGAGACCCAGTACTTC. Full variable domain (rest looked up from reference TRBV28 and TRBJ2-5): DVKVTQSSRYLVKRTGEKVFLECVQDMDHENMFWYRQDPGLGLRLIYFSYDVKMKEKGDIPEGYSVSREKKERFSLILESASTNQTSMYLCASSSAAGGHGGETQYFGPGTRLLVL.

The chain joins TRBV5-4 to TRBJ2-7; D may be TRBD1 (5 bases). The CDR3 spans 14 residues. Germline CDR1 reads SGHNT; CDR2 reads YYREEE (reference sequence). Trimming pared 3 bases from V and 7 bases from J, leaving 17 bases between. DNA for the CDR3: TGTGCCAGCAGCTACCCCGGCAGGGTGGGGGAGCAGTACTTC. This encodes CASSYPGRVGEQYF.